This T cell receptor beta chain was recovered during a study of molecular identifiers for immune sequencing clone quantification (dated by TCRdb to the late 2010s). Concerning the study at large: For a replicate experiment, the RNA from either approximately 20,000 or 100,000 naive CD8 T cells was divided into five aliquots, and four of those aliquots went on to sequencing. This methods study benchmarked molecular-identifier clustering-based TCR repertoire sequencing (MIDCIRS) and TCR RNA copy counting, using CD8 T cells to do so.

Findings and caveats that apply to the study as a whole: Spiked-in Jurkat TCR RNA equivalent to a single cell was reported to be detectable even among 750,000 to 1,000,000 naive CD8 T cells. When barcode sub-clustering was left out, chimeric consensus sequences inflated TCR diversity, with chimeras reaching as high as 47%. In CMV-specific effector cells, clones with more than 20 RNA copies contained over 98% of molecules, whereas in naive cells such clones contained under 1% of molecules. Spiked-in Jurkat TCR RNA (around nine copies' worth), which is not part of the donor repertoire, was contained in the naive libraries. Identical TCR molecules sharing a barcode could cause highly expanded clone sizes to be underestimated. Modeling indicated approximately 3.1 TCR RNA copies recovered per cell, compared with about ten by digital PCR, which implies a capture efficiency of approximately 30%.

Its CDR3 holds 11 amino acids, cysteine through phenylalanine. Only CDR3 DNA remains: 33 bases, in frame from the first base. Looking up the germline V gene yields CDR1 MNHEY and CDR2 SVGAGI. Naive CD8 T cell libraries were made from approximately 20,000 to 1,000,000 sorted cells using 10%, 30% or 50% of purified RNA. Naive CD8 T cells, defined as CD8+CD4-CCR7+CD45RA+, were FACS-sorted into RLT Plus buffer on a BD FACSAria II. Under 11 TCR copies' worth of Jurkat RNA were spiked into roughly 19,000-1,000,000 naive CD8 T cell samples to test detection sensitivity. Enrichment of CD8 T cells was performed with RosetteSep CD8+ T Cell Enrichment Cocktail and Ficoll-Paque, after which ACK red cell lysis was carried out. The method was PCR. TCRdb lists the instrument as NextSeq 500. Bulk TCR libraries were made following a previously described method, with the TCR primers given in Table S5. The Qiagen AllPrep DNA/RNA kit was used to purify total RNA. Before analysis, reads from multiple sequencing runs of the same library were pooled. In the source study's methods: Reads were retained only if their TCR constant sequence matched exactly, and those retained reads were trimmed to 150 nt and grouped according to their 12-nt molecular barcodes. Reads within each barcode group were sub-clustered using a 15% Levenshtein threshold, and quality-weighted consensus sequences were constructed for each RNA molecule. Non-functional sequences were filtered out, along with any lower-count sequence sitting one edit away from another sequence. Barcode sub-clusters with fewer than 20% of the maximum read count were removed, based on fitting two negative binomial distributions. In-frame beta chains were kept once TCRdb had trimmed the public reads at Q25 with fastp and called clones with MiXCR. Entries are consolidated by CDR3 protein sequence, retaining the most common genes and DNA. For this entry, the V and J calls and clone size follow TCRdb and not the study's own pipeline. The sample table holds hundreds of thousands of distinct CDR3 sequences, of which roughly 23% were seen once. Together, the top ten hold about 0.81% of the sample.

This clonotype appeared many times. Its recognized antigen is unknown. A junction boundary mismatches the germline segment, possibly from a read error. Material: naive CD8+ T cells from blood, with Jurkat cell RNA spiked in. The intended sense of this specimen's cell subset or site label: FACS-sorted CD8+CD4-CCR7+CD45RA+ naive T cells. The V and J genes are TRBV6-5 and TRBJ2-1; no D gene can be assigned with confidence. The clonotype originates from a human donor in good health. Some libraries in this study had Jurkat cell RNA spiked in. CDR3 reads: CATSRYNEQFF. The bases are TGTGCCACCAGCAGGTACAACGAGCAGTTCTTC.